This passage covers 15 T cell receptor beta chains from one sample sequenced in a study of CD8 T cells in Susac syndrome. Random hexamers were used to reverse transcribe the RNA input (about 0.45 to 1 ug). TCRdb itself ran the immunoSEQ multiplex PCR reads through MiXCR, one entry per CDR3 protein. The sample includes about 160,000 distinct CDR3 sequences, under 95% seen only once; the top ten take around 0.075%. The specimen sequenced was CD4+ T cells from PBMCs. These receptors all come from a human donor in good health.

The chain is built from TRBV18 and TRBJ2-1; D is ambiguous. CDR1 is KGHSH and CDR2 is LQKENI in the germline V gene. This CDR3 comprises 14 residues. With 3 bases removed from V and 4 bases from J, the gap between germline ends came to 10 bases. The CDR3: CASSPTTEYNEQFF. CDR3 coding DNA: TGTGCCAGCTCACCCACGACGGAATACAATGAGCAGTTCTTC. The complete variable domain, with remaining parts taken from reference TRBV18 and TRBJ2-1, reads NAGVMQNPRHLVRRRGQEARLRCSPMKGHSHVYWYRQLPEEGLKFMVYLQKENIIDESGMPKERFSAEFPKEGPSILRIQQVVRGDSAAYFCASSPTTEYNEQFFGPGTRLTVL.

The genes are TRBV5-1 and TRBJ2-5; no clear D gene. The CDR3 runs 14 residues. The germline V gene has CDR1 SGHRS and CDR2 YFSETQ. Trimming removed 2 bases from V and 1 base from J, with 9 bases in between. In DNA, the CDR3 is TGCGCCAGCAGCTTCATGGGTAGCCAAGAGACCCAGTACTTC. Translation: CASSFMGSQETQYF.

V gene TRBV7-8 combines with J gene TRBJ1-4, with D possibly TRBD1 on 5 matching bases. The germline V gene encodes CDR1 SGHVS and CDR2 FQNEAQ. V lost 2 bases, J lost 8 bases, and 12 bases lay in between. This CDR3 is built from 14 residues. CDR3 sequence: CASSLSGGREKLFF. The CDR3 DNA reads as TGTGCCAGCAGCTTATCCGGGGGAAGGGAAAAACTGTTTTTT.

The chain recombines TRBV19 with TRBJ2-2; D ambiguous. Trimming shortened V by 5 bases and J by 5 bases, and 9 bases separated the two germline ends. CDR3 size: 13 residues. CDR1 and CDR2 (germline): LNHDA, SQIVND (reference sequence). CDR3 nucleotides: TGTGCCAGTAGTTCGACGGTAACCGGGGAGCTGTTTTTT. Protein sequence: CASSSTVTGELFF.

The V gene is TRBV19, the J gene TRBJ2-3, with 7 bases fitting TRBD1. V lost 9 bases and J lost 0; bases outside the gene matches: 6. From germline, CDR1 is LNHDA and CDR2 SQIVND (reference sequence). The CDR3 totals 14 residues. The DNA of the CDR3 is TGTGCCAGCCGACAGGGTCGGAGCACAGATACGCAGTATTTT. Residues: CASRQGRSTDTQYF. The full variable domain, its missing parts supplied by reference TRBV19 and TRBJ2-3, is DGGITQSPKYLFRKEGQNVTLSCEQNLNHDAMYWYRQDPGQGLRLIYYSQIVNDFQKGDIAEGYSVSREKKESFPLTVTSAQKNPTAFYLCASRQGRSTDTQYFGPGTRLTVL.

The genes are TRBV3-1 and TRBJ2-7; 14 positions match TRBD2. The CDR3 runs 16 residues. Germline V gives CDR1 LGHDT, CDR2 YNNKEL (reference sequence). Trimming cost V 5 bases and J 1 base; bases outside gene matches: 4. CDR3 nucleotides: TGTGCCAGCAGCGAGGGACTAGCGGGGGCTTCCTACGAGCAGTACTTC. Translated, it gives CASSEGLAGASYEQYF.

The chain couples TRBV3-1 to TRBJ2-5; 7 bases are shared with TRBD1. V shed 7 bases, J shed 5 bases, and the junction held 4 bases outside the gene matches. The CDR3 has 12 residues. The germline CDR1 and CDR2 sequences are LGHDT and YNNKEL (reference sequence). CDR3 protein: CASIRQGETQYF. CDR3 nucleotides: TGTGCCAGCATTAGACAGGGTGAGACCCAGTACTTC.

The rearrangement joins TRBV30 to TRBJ2-5, with D possibly being TRBD2 (6 bases). Trimming shortened V by 0 bases and J by 5 bases, and 19 bases separated the two germline ends. CDR3 length: 16 residues. Germline V gives CDR1 GTSNPN, CDR2 SVGIG (reference sequence). The CDR3 nucleotides read TGTGCCTGGAGTGTACTCTCTATGGGGGGTAGTGAGACCCAGTACTTC. Encoded protein: CAWSVLSMGGSETQYF. The full variable domain, rest sourced from reference TRBV30 and TRBJ2-5, is SQTIHQWPATLVQPVGSPLSLECTVEGTSNPNLYWYRQAAGRGLQLLFYSVGIGQISSEVPQNLSASRPQDRQFILSSKKLLLSDSGFYLCAWSVLSMGGSETQYFGPGTRLLVL.

The rearrangement uses TRBV30 and TRBJ2-6, with unresolved D. Germline assignment: CDR1 GTSNPN and CDR2 SVGIG (reference sequence). Trimming stripped 3 bases from V and 4 bases from J, with 10 bases between. The CDR3 is made up of 14 amino acids. The chain's CDR3 is CAWSRFSGANVLTF. In nucleotides, the CDR3 is TGTGCCTGGAGCAGATTCTCCGGGGCCAACGTCCTGACTTTC.

The gene calls are TRBV28 and TRBJ2-1; a possible D gene is TRBD2 (6 bases). Germline CDR1 and CDR2: MDHEN and SYDVKM. This CDR3 comprises 14 residues. Trimming removed 2 bases from V and 7 bases from J, with 12 bases in between. The chain's CDR3 is CASSLPGTLNEQFF. CDR3 bases: TGTGCCAGCAGTTTACCAGGGACTCTGAATGAGCAGTTCTTC.

This chain uses TRBV6-1 with TRBJ2-2; TRBD1 agrees at 7 bases. This CDR3 is 17 amino acids long. Per germline, CDR1 MNHNS and CDR2 SASEGT. Losses at the gene ends were 6 bases for V and 2 bases for J; bases not matched to a gene: 12. In DNA, the CDR3 is TGTGCCAGCAGGCAGGGGGATATTTATCAAAACACCGGGGAGCTGTTTTTT. Residues: CASRQGDIYQNTGELFF.

In its sample, this clonotype was seen once. This chain uses TRBV11-2 with TRBJ1-4; a weak D match, TRBD1 (5 bases). There are 15 residues in the CDR3. With 5 bases removed from V and 5 bases from J, the gap between germline ends came to 15 bases. Germline CDR1 SGHAT, CDR2 FQNNGV. CDR3 region: CASSDKAGTNEKLFF. The CDR3 nucleotides read TGTGCCAGCAGCGACAAGGCAGGGACGAATGAAAAACTGTTTTTT.

In DNA, the CDR3 is TGTGCCAGCAGCTTACCCCGTTCAGGAACCGGGGAGCTGTTTTTT. Translating it yields CASSLPRSGTGELFF. The gene calls are TRBV7-2 and TRBJ2-2; D not certain. With 2 bases removed from V and 5 bases from J, the gap between germline ends came to 12 bases. Germline CDR1 reads SGHTA; CDR2 reads FQGNSA. The CDR3 length is 15 residues. Full variable domain (rest looked up from reference TRBV7-2 and TRBJ2-2): GAGVSQSPSNKVTEKGKDVELRCDPISGHTALYWYRQSLGQGLEFLIYFQGNSAPDKSGLPSDRFSAERTGGSVSTLTIQRTQQEDSAVYLCASSLPRSGTGELFFGEGSRLTVL.

V gene TRBV20-1 combines with J gene TRBJ2-2; 10 bases align to TRBD1. This CDR3 has 16 amino acids. J lost 6 bases, V lost 5 bases, and 12 bases had no gene match. Germline CDR1 reads DFQATT; CDR2 reads SNEGSKA (reference sequence). The CDR3 region has the DNA TGCAGTGCTCCTCGTGCCGGGACAGGGGATTCCGGGGAGCTGTTTTTT. It is translated as CSAPRAGTGDSGELFF.

This chain connects TRBV6-1 to TRBJ2-5; 10 bases are a match to TRBD2. This CDR3 has 14 amino acids. V shed 4 bases and J 5 bases; nucleotides not matched to a gene: 4. Germline V gene sequence: CDR1 MNHNS, CDR2 SASEGT. This CDR3 reads CASSALAGAETQYF. CDR3 sequence (DNA): TGTGCCAGCAGTGCCCTAGCGGGGGCGGAGACCCAGTACTTC.